The 21 T cell receptor beta chains presented below share a single source sample, sequenced in a study of blood T cells in healthy people across ages. The use of a sample-barcoded 5' primer and a J-beta primer mix characterized a second PCR of roughly 6 to 11 cycles. A single record per CDR3 protein comes from TCRdb applying MiXCR to the 5' RACE reads. Among about 1.6 million distinct CDR3 sequences listed, almost 35% were seen once. Sequenced input: blood. These receptors all come from a woman in her twenties or thirties in good health.

This clonotype has a count of ten or more. The chain recombines TRBV29-1 with TRBJ2-7; 7 bases match TRBD1. Germline V gene data show CDR1 as SQVTM and CDR2 as ANQGSEA. Trimming cost V 4 bases and J 5 bases; bases outside gene matches: 14. CDR3 length: 15 amino acids. CDR3 sequence (DNA): TGCAGCGTTGTGGCCGTAACAGGGGCTAGGGACGAGCAGTACTTC. As protein: CSVVAVTGARDEQYF.

The gene calls are TRBV25-1 and TRBJ1-1, with D perhaps TRBD1 (5 bases). Germline V gives CDR1 MGHDK, CDR2 SYGVNS. V was pared by 5 bases and J by 1 base, with 17 bases between. This CDR3 spans 16 amino acids. CDR3 protein: CASSSQSGLKNTEAFF. The CDR3 nucleotides are TGTGCCAGCAGTTCCCAATCGGGACTTAAGAACACTGAAGCTTTCTTT.

This clonotype was seen a few times. The chain has TRBV3-1 and TRBJ2-5; D may correspond to TRBD1 or TRBD2 (5 bases each). CDR3 length equals 13 residues. V dropped 7 bases and J dropped 5 bases, with 14 bases sitting between them. Looked up from germline, CDR1 is LGHDT and CDR2 is YNNKEL (reference sequence). Written as DNA, the CDR3 is TGTGCCAGCACGGGGCGGGCGGCGGAGACCCAGTACTTC. Its translation: CASTGRAAETQYF.

The chain is built from TRBV30 and TRBJ2-7, with 8 bases aligning to TRBD1. The DNA end favors TRBJ2-5, so the J call may be wrong. Germline CDR1 and CDR2: GTSNPN and SVGIG (reference sequence). This CDR3 contains 13 residues. The CDR3 bases are TGTGCCTGGGCAACGCAGGGGGCGGGGACCCAGTACTTC. Encoded protein: CAWATQGAGTQYF.

This clonotype was picked up a small number of times. The chain employs TRBV2 and TRBJ1-2, with D perhaps matching TRBD1 (6 bases). Per the germline V gene, CDR1 is SNHLY and CDR2 is FYNNEI. Trimming stripped 6 bases from V and 8 bases from J, with 13 bases between. CDR3 length: 12 residues. The CDR3 is CASRDSPEGYTF. DNA for the CDR3: TGTGCCAGCAGGGACAGCCCTGAGGGCTACACCTTC. The whole variable domain, filled in from reference TRBV2 and TRBJ1-2, reads EPEVTQTPSHQVTQMGQEVILRCVPISNHLYFYWYRQILGQKVEFLVSFYNNEISEKSEIFDDQFSVERPDGSNFTLKIRSTKLEDSAMYFCASRDSPEGYTFGSGTRLTVV.

This clonotype was seen a handful of times. The chain carries TRBV19 and TRBJ2-3; D may be TRBD1 or TRBD2 (5 bases each). The CDR3 runs 14 residues. CDR1 is LNHDA and CDR2 is SQIVND in the germline V gene (reference sequence). V was pared by 7 bases and J by 0 bases, with 11 bases between. The CDR3 reads CASNPGASTDTQYF. CDR3 DNA: TGTGCCAGTAATCCCGGGGCCAGCACAGATACGCAGTATTTT. Filled out from reference TRBV19 and TRBJ2-3, the complete variable domain reads DGGITQSPKYLFRKEGQNVTLSCEQNLNHDAMYWYRQDPGQGLRLIYYSQIVNDFQKGDIAEGYSVSREKKESFPLTVTSAQKNPTAFYLCASNPGASTDTQYFGPGTRLTVL.

The chain carries TRBV20-1 and TRBJ2-6, with TRBD2 matching over 13 bases. The CDR3 consists of 17 residues. Germline lookup yields CDR1 DFQATT and CDR2 SNEGSKA (reference sequence). The trim removed 5 bases at V and 4 bases at J, leaving 8 bases unmatched. CDR3 bases: TGCAGTGCTGGTAGGACTAGCGGGAGAGGAGGGGCCAACGTCCTGACTTTC. Translated: CSAGRTSGRGGANVLTF.

The chain links TRBV7-2 to TRBJ2-7; no reliable D call. Germline V gene lookup returns CDR1 SGHTA and CDR2 FQGNSA. The CDR3 has 14 residues. Trimming took 4 bases from V and 1 from J, leaving 11 bases between them. The CDR3 sequence: CASSSPDVSYEQYF. DNA of the CDR3: TGTGCCAGCAGCTCTCCGGACGTGTCCTACGAGCAGTACTTC.

V and J are TRBV20-1 and TRBJ2-1; TRBD2 aligns across 10 bases. The junction had 9 bases not matched to a gene; V was cut back by 0 bases and J by 4 bases. This CDR3 has 17 residues. Germline CDR1 DFQATT, CDR2 SNEGSKA (reference sequence). CDR3 nucleotide sequence: TGCAGTGCTAGAGATCCCGTAAGCGGGAGGGCGTACAATGAGCAGTTCTTC. Its translation: CSARDPVSGRAYNEQFF.

This chain links TRBV5-6 with TRBJ2-1; D unclear. The CDR3 consists of 16 residues. The V end was cut by 0 bases, the J end by 0 bases, with 10 bases between. Germline V gene data show CDR1 as SGHDT and CDR2 as YYEEEE. CDR3 amino acids: CASSLDRFSSYNEQFF. CDR3 DNA sequence: TGTGCCAGCAGCTTGGATAGGTTCAGCTCCTACAATGAGCAGTTCTTC.

A few counts support this clonotype. The chain recombines TRBV7-2 with TRBJ1-2; D unresolved. The ends were cut back, 6 bases at V and 4 bases at J, with 21 bases in the middle. Germline CDR1 and CDR2: SGHTA and FQGNSA. The CDR3 covers 16 residues. CDR3 loop: CASSTTGPQLGYGYTF. The CDR3 DNA sequence: TGTGCCAGCAGTACAACCGGGCCCCAACTTGGCTATGGCTACACCTTC. Drawing the rest from reference TRBV7-2 and TRBJ1-2, the complete variable domain is GAGVSQSPSNKVTEKGKDVELRCDPISGHTALYWYRQSLGQGLEFLIYFQGNSAPDKSGLPSDRFSAERTGGSVSTLTIQRTQQEDSAVYLCASSTTGPQLGYGYTFGSGTRLTVV.

The rearrangement uses TRBV10-3 and TRBJ1-1; no reliable D call. Germline-derived CDR1 and CDR2 are ENHRY and SYGVKD. Trimming shortened V by 3 bases and J by 4 bases, and 18 bases separated the two germline ends. This CDR3 region has 16 residues. The CDR3 nucleotides are TGTGCCATCAGTGACACAACCGGTGGGGAGGTCACTGAAGCTTTCTTT. Amino acids: CAISDTTGGEVTEAFF.

As for this clonotype: Compared with germline, one end of the junction differs, possibly owing to a read error. This sequence joins TRBV20-1 and TRBJ2-1, with 10 bases matching TRBD2. Germline-derived CDR1 and CDR2 are DFQATT and SNEGSKA (reference sequence). There are 15 residues in the CDR3. CDR3 nucleotides: TGCAGTGCTATTAGCGGGGGGTCTTCCTACAGTGAGCAGTTCTTC. It translates to CSAISGGSSYSEQFF.

The chain joins TRBV7-6 to TRBJ2-5; D remains ambiguous. Germline assignment: CDR1 SGHVS and CDR2 FNYEAQ. This CDR3 region has 14 residues. V was cut by 3 bases and J by 2 bases, with 10 bases left in between. The CDR3 loop is CASSFIRQQETQYF. The CDR3 DNA is TGTGCCAGCAGCTTTATTCGTCAGCAAGAGACCCAGTACTTC.

V and J are TRBV14 and TRBJ1-2; D gene uncertain. The germline CDR1 and CDR2 sequences are SGHDN and FVKESK. Trimming shortened V by 4 bases and J by 7 bases, and 19 bases separated the two germline ends. This CDR3 has 15 residues. This CDR3 reads CASSPRPNSPVGYTF. In DNA form, the CDR3 reads TGTGCCAGCAGCCCACGCCCCAACAGTCCGGTTGGCTACACCTTC.

V usage is TRBV20-1 and J usage is TRBJ1-1; 9 positions agree with TRBD1. The CDR3 totals 14 residues. Trimming removed 2 bases from V and 10 bases from J; junction bases left unmatched: 11. CDR1 and CDR2 (germline): DFQATT, SNEGSKA (reference sequence). CDR3 sequence reads: CSARLRGQGPGAFF. The CDR3 DNA is TGCAGTGCTAGACTGAGGGGACAGGGTCCGGGAGCTTTCTTT.

This chain joins TRBV4-1 and TRBJ2-1; the D gene is possibly TRBD2 (6 bases). In germline, CDR1 is MGHRA, CDR2 YSYEKL. Trimming removed 0 bases from V and 0 bases from J, with 12 bases in between. The CDR3 totals 17 residues. CDR3 sequence (DNA): TGCGCCAGCAGCCAAGATTTCCTCGGGAGCTCCTACAATGAGCAGTTCTTC. Protein sequence: CASSQDFLGSSYNEQFF.

The rearrangement links TRBV3-1 to TRBJ2-3, with 8 bases aligning to TRBD2. Per the germline V gene, CDR1 is LGHDT and CDR2 is YNNKEL (reference sequence). This CDR3 contains 17 residues. V shed 0 bases, J shed 2 bases, and the junction held 7 bases outside the gene matches. The CDR3 nucleotides are TGTGCCAGCAGCCAAGATCCGATAGCGGGACCCACAGATACGCAGTATTTT. Translation: CASSQDPIAGPTDTQYF.

This clonotype was seen more than once but under ten times. The junction shows a germline mismatch at one end, possibly a read error. The chain is built from TRBV5-5 and TRBJ2-4; unclear D gene. Germline assignment: CDR1 SGHKS and CDR2 YYEKEE (reference sequence). There are 13 residues in the CDR3. CDR3 region: CASSLDGNSIQYF. CDR3 sequence (DNA): TGTGCCAGCAGTTTGGATGGTAACAGCATTCAGTACTTC.

This clonotype was seen once. The chain links TRBV5-6 to TRBJ2-7; D is perhaps TRBD1 (5 bases). There are 15 residues in the CDR3. CDR1 and CDR2 (germline): SGHDT, YYEEEE. The V end was cut by 4 bases, the J end by 0 bases, with 14 bases between. CDR3 region: CASSPDKGSSYEQYF. CDR3 coding DNA: TGTGCCAGCAGCCCCGACAAGGGGTCCTCCTACGAGCAGTACTTC.

The chain employs TRBV4-1 and TRBJ2-1, with 11 bases matching TRBD2. With 0 bases clipped from V and 2 bases from J, the junction kept 12 bases outside the gene matches. From germline, CDR1 is MGHRA and CDR2 YSYEKL. The CDR3 extends over 20 amino acids. CDR3 nucleotide sequence: TGCGCCAGCAGCCAAGATCTATCTAGCGGGAGGCGAGGGACCTACAATGAGCAGTTCTTC. It yields the protein CASSQDLSSGRRGTYNEQFF.